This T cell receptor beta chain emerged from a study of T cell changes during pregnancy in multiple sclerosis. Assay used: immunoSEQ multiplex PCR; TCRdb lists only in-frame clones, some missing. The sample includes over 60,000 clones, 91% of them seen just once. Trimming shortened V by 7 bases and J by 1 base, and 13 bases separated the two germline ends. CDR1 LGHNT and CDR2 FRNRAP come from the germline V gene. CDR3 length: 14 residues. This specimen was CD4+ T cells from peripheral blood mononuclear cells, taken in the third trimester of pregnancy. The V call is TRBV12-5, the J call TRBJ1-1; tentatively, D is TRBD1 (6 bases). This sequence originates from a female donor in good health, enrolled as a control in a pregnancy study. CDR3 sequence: CASVPRGENTEAFF. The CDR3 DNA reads TGTGCTAGTGTCCCCAGGGGTGAGAACACTGAAGCTTTCTTT.